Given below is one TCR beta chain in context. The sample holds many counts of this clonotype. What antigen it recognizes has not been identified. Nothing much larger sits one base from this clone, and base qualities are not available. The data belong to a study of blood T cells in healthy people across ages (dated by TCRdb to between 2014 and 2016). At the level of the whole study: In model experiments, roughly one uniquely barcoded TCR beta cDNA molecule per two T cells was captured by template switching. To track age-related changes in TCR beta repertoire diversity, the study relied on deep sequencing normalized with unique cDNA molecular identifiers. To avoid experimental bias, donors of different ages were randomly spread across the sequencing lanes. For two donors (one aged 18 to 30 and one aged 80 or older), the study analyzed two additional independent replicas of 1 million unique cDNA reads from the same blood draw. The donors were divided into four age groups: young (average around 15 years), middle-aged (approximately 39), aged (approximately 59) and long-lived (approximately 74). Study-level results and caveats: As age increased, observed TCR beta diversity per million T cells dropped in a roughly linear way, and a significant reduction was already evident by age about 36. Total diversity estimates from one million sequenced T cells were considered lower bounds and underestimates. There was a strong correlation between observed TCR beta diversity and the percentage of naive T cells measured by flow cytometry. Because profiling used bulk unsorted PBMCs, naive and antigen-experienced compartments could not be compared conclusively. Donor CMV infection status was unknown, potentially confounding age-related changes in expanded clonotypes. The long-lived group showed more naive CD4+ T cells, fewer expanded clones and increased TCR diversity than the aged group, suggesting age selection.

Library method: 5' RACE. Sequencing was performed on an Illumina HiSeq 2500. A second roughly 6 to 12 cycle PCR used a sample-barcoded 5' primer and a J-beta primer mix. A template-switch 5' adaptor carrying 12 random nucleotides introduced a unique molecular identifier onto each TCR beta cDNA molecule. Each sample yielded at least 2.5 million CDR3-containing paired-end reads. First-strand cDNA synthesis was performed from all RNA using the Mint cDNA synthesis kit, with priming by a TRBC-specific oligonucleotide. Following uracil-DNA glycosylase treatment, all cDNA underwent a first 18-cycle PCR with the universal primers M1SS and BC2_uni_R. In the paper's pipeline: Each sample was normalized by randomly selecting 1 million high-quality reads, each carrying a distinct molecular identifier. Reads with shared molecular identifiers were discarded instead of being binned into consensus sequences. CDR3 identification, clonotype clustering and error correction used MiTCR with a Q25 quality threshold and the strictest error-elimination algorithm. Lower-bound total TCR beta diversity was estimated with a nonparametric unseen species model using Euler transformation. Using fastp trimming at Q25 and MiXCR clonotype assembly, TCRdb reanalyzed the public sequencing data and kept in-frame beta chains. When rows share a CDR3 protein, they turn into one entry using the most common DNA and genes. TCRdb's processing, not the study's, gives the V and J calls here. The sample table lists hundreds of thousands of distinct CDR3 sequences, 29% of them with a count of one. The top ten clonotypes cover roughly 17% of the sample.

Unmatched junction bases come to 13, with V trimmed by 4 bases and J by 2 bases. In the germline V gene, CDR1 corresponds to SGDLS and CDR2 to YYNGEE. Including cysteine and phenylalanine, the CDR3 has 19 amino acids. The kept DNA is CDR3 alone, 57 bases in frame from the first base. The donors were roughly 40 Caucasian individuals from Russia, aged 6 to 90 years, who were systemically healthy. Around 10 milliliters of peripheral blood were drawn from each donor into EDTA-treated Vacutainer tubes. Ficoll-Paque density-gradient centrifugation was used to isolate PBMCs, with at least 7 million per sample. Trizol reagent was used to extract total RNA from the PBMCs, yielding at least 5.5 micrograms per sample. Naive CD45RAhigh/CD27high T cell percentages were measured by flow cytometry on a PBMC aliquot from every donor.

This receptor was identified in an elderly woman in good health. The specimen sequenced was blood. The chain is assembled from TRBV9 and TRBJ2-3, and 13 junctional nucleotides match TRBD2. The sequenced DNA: TGTGCCAGCAGCCTCAAGGGTGGGACTAGCGGGGACACCACAGATACGCAGTATTTT. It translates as CASSLKGGTSGDTTDTQYF.